This is a list of T cell receptor beta chains from one sample in a study of OX40 agonist ivuxolimab in advanced cancers. The assay was immunoSEQ multiplex PCR, and TCRdb's table has in-frame clones only and misses some. The sample has over 30,000 clones; about four fifths are singletons. Sequenced here: CD4+ or CD8+ T cells sorted from blood, sampled in a trial of the OX40 agonist ivuxolimab. All receptors derive from an adult with an advanced solid tumor such as melanoma, head and neck, liver or kidney cancer. Both conserved end residues are part of each CDR3. A D gene is named only where the DNA matches it firmly. Not all rows give a size; the values are once, few, many and, for expanded clones, a class.

d_call: .
j_call: TRBJ1-1
clone_size: .
v_call: TRBV4-3
cdr3_nt: TGCGCCAGCAGCCGACGACGAGGAGACACTGAAGCTTTCTTT
cdr3_aa: CASSRRRGDTEAFF

d_call: .
j_call: TRBJ1-6
clone_size: few
v_call: TRBV11-2
cdr3_nt: TGTGCCAGCAGCTTAATGTTGAGGGGGGGAGGTAATTCACCCCTCCACTTT
cdr3_aa: CASSLMLRGGGNSPLHF

d_call: .
j_call: TRBJ1-1
clone_size: .
v_call: TRBV19
cdr3_nt: TGTGCCAGTAGCTTCGACAGGCAGAACACTGAAGCTTTCTTT
cdr3_aa: CASSFDRQNTEAFF

d_call: .
j_call: TRBJ1-1
clone_size: .
v_call: TRBV6-1
cdr3_nt: TGTGCCAGCATCGTACAGGCCTTTATGAACACTGAAGCTTTCTTT
cdr3_aa: CASIVQAFMNTEAFF

d_call: .
j_call: TRBJ2-7
clone_size: once
v_call: TRBV5-1
cdr3_nt: TGCGCCAGCTCAGGTTACGAAGGAGAGCAGTACTTC
cdr3_aa: CASSGYEGEQYF

d_call: .
j_call: TRBJ1-6
clone_size: once
v_call: TRBV18
cdr3_nt: TGTGCCAGCTCACCACTGACGGGAGATAATTCACCCCTCCACTTT
cdr3_aa: CASSPLTGDNSPLHF

d_call: .
j_call: TRBJ2-7
clone_size: .
v_call: TRBV7-2
cdr3_nt: TGTGCCAGCGCTGCCAGCGGGCCTTACGAGCAGTACTTC
cdr3_aa: CASAASGPYEQYF

d_call: TRBD1
j_call: TRBJ1-3
clone_size: once
v_call: TRBV5-1
cdr3_nt: TGCGCCAGCAGCTTGGGGGACAGGGCTTCTCCCTCTGGAAACACCATATATTTT
cdr3_aa: CASSLGDRASPSGNTIYF

d_call: .
j_call: TRBJ2-3
clone_size: once
v_call: TRBV5-1
cdr3_nt: TGCGCCAGCAGCGGGTCCGGCCTGACCACAGATACGCAGTATTTT
cdr3_aa: CASSGSGLTTDTQYF

d_call: .
j_call: TRBJ1-5
clone_size: .
v_call: TRBV6-5
cdr3_nt: TGTGCCAGCAGTTACTCGGCCAGAAATCAGCCCCAGCATTTT
cdr3_aa: CASSYSARNQPQHF

d_call: .
j_call: TRBJ1-6
clone_size: .
v_call: TRBV6-5
cdr3_nt: TGTGCCAGCAGCCCTTCTCGGGGGAATTCACCCCTCCACTTT
cdr3_aa: CASSPSRGNSPLHF

d_call: TRBD1
j_call: TRBJ1-4
clone_size: .
v_call: TRBV30
cdr3_nt: TGTGCCTGGAGTGTAATTTCAGGGGGCGCGGGAAAACTGTTTTTT
cdr3_aa: CAWSVISGGAGKLFF

d_call: .
j_call: TRBJ1-1
clone_size: .
v_call: TRBV7-3
cdr3_nt: TGTGCCAGCAGCTTAACCGGCTCGGGGCTGAACACTGAAGCTTTCTTT
cdr3_aa: CASSLTGSGLNTEAFF

d_call: .
j_call: TRBJ1-5
clone_size: .
v_call: TRBV19
cdr3_nt: TGTGCCAGTAGGTCCGGGGCCCATAATCAGCCCCAGCATTTT
cdr3_aa: CASRSGAHNQPQHF

d_call: .
j_call: TRBJ2-2
clone_size: .
v_call: TRBV9
cdr3_nt: TGTGCCAGCCAGATGGGGGGCGCGAACACCGGGGAGCTGTTTTTT
cdr3_aa: CASQMGGANTGELFF

d_call: TRBD1
j_call: TRBJ2-5
clone_size: .
v_call: TRBV9
cdr3_nt: TGTGCCAGCAGCGTACGGCCCGAGGGGGCCGTGGAGACCCAGTACTTC
cdr3_aa: CASSVRPEGAVETQYF

d_call: .
j_call: TRBJ1-5
clone_size: .
v_call: TRBV5-4
cdr3_nt: TGTGCCAGCAGCCAAGGATACAATCAGCCCCAGCATTTT
cdr3_aa: CASSQGYNQPQHF

d_call: .
j_call: TRBJ2-2
clone_size: .
v_call: TRBV7-2
cdr3_nt: TGTACCAGCAGCCTGGACCGCGGGGAGCTGTTTTTT
cdr3_aa: CTSSLDRGELFF

d_call: .
j_call: TRBJ2-7
clone_size: .
v_call: TRBV18
cdr3_nt: TGTGCCAGCTCACCAATAACAACGACCCCCTACGAGCAGTACTTC
cdr3_aa: CASSPITTTPYEQYF

d_call: TRBD2
j_call: TRBJ2-5
clone_size: .
v_call: TRBV30
cdr3_nt: TGTGCCTGGGGCGGGGGGGCTCAAGAGACCCAGTACTTC
cdr3_aa: CAWGGGAQETQYF

d_call: TRBD2
j_call: TRBJ2-7
clone_size: once
v_call: TRBV5-1
cdr3_nt: TGCGCCAGCAGCTTGGAGACTAGCGGGAGGATTGCCGAGCAGTACTTC
cdr3_aa: CASSLETSGRIAEQYF

d_call: .
j_call: TRBJ2-5
clone_size: .
v_call: TRBV5-1
cdr3_nt: TGCGCCAGCAGCGTACAGGGATTCGGTGCGGAGACCCAGTACTTC
cdr3_aa: CASSVQGFGAETQYF

d_call: TRBD1
j_call: TRBJ1-6
clone_size: few
v_call: TRBV19
cdr3_nt: TGTGCCACCCACGAGGGACAGGGTAATTCACCCCTCCACTTT
cdr3_aa: CATHEGQGNSPLHF

d_call: .
j_call: TRBJ1-1
clone_size: few
v_call: TRBV6-5
cdr3_nt: TGTGCCAGCAGTTACTCACCGGAAGATGGCACTGAAGCTTTCTTT
cdr3_aa: CASSYSPEDGTEAFF

d_call: TRBD2
j_call: TRBJ2-3
clone_size: .
v_call: TRBV6-5
cdr3_nt: TGTGCCAGCAGTTTAGCGGGCGGGATAGATACGCAGTATTTT
cdr3_aa: CASSLAGGIDTQYF

d_call: TRBD1
j_call: TRBJ1-1
clone_size: .
v_call: TRBV30
cdr3_nt: TGTGCCTTAGACAGGGGGCAGATGAACACTGAAGCTTTCTTT
cdr3_aa: CALDRGQMNTEAFF

d_call: .
j_call: TRBJ1-2
clone_size: .
v_call: TRBV28
cdr3_nt: TGTGCCAGCAGTTTACGAGTTAACTATGGCTACACCTTC
cdr3_aa: CASSLRVNYGYTF

d_call: .
j_call: TRBJ1-3
clone_size: .
v_call: TRBV11-3
cdr3_nt: TGTGCCAGCAGCTTTGGCCGTGGAAACACCATATATTTT
cdr3_aa: CASSFGRGNTIYF

d_call: TRBD2
j_call: TRBJ2-3
clone_size: .
v_call: TRBV6-6
cdr3_nt: TGTGCCAGCAGTTATGGACTAGCGGGCACAGATACGCAGTATTTT
cdr3_aa: CASSYGLAGTDTQYF

d_call: TRBD1
j_call: TRBJ2-4
clone_size: .
v_call: TRBV28
cdr3_nt: TGTGCCAGCAGTAGACAGGGGGCTCAGAACATTCAGTACTTC
cdr3_aa: CASSRQGAQNIQYF

d_call: TRBD1
j_call: TRBJ2-5
clone_size: .
v_call: TRBV4-3
cdr3_nt: TGCGCCAGCAGCCAAGGGACAGGGGGCGCGGAAGAGACCCAGTACTTC
cdr3_aa: CASSQGTGGAEETQYF

d_call: TRBD1
j_call: TRBJ1-2
clone_size: .
v_call: TRBV6-5
cdr3_nt: TGTGCCAGCAGTACTGGACAGGGGGTTGGCTACACCTTC
cdr3_aa: CASSTGQGVGYTF

d_call: .
j_call: TRBJ1-5
clone_size: .
v_call: TRBV6-5
cdr3_nt: TGTGCCAGCAGTACCCAGGGAGGACAGCCCCAGCATTTT
cdr3_aa: CASSTQGGQPQHF